This TCR beta chain was sequenced during a study of shared clonotypes between healthy human individuals. CDR1 and CDR2 from the germline V gene are MNHEY and SVGAGI. This CDR3 spans 14 amino acids. Trimming took off 5 bases at V and 5 bases at J, with 13 bases between the two ends. The data were produced by immunoSEQ multiplex PCR, yet TCRdb's version contains in-frame clones alone and is incomplete. Seen here are approximately 1,500,000 clones, roughly 97% observed once, and the top ten hold 1.2%. The chain is built from TRBV6-5 and TRBJ2-1, with a weak D call TRBD2 (5 bases). The sequence was obtained from a man under 40 in good health. Sequences were obtained from naive CD4+ T cells sorted from blood. Described subset: CD45RA+ positively selected. CDR3 protein: CASSTLALNNEQFF. The DNA for the CDR3 is TGTGCCAGCAGTACGCTAGCTCTAAACAATGAGCAGTTCTTC.